The T cell receptor (beta chain) under discussion was sequenced for a study of OX40 agonist ivuxolimab in advanced cancers. Germline V gives CDR1 SGHVS, CDR2 FNYEAQ. This CDR3 contains 14 residues. Assay used: immunoSEQ multiplex PCR; TCRdb lists only in-frame clones, some missing. The sample comprises more than 35,000 clones, 60% to 85% of which are singletons, and approximately 12% rests with the top ten. Study-wide results and caveats: Relatively little clonal expansion, among the lowest observed, appeared in partial responders at 0.1-3.0 mg/kg. Clonal expansion was seen in CD4+ and CD8+ blood T cells by week 6 at 0.1 to 3.0 mg/kg.

Individuals having autoimmune disease history or systemic immunosuppression were not enrolled. Blood sampling was done at baseline, cycle 4 day 1, and cycle 7 day 1. With regard to this clone: The antigen is undetermined. The junction does not match germline at one end; this may be a read error.

Sample: CD4+ or CD8+ T cells sorted from blood, taken in a trial of the OX40 agonist ivuxolimab. The sequence was collected from an adult with an advanced solid tumor such as melanoma, head and neck, liver or kidney cancer. V and J are TRBV7-6 and TRBJ1-2; D ambiguous. CDR3 residues: CAGSSPMGLRGYTF. CDR3 bases: TGTGCCGGCAGCTCCCCAATGGGCCTCCGTGGCTACACCTTC.